This entry lists 10 T cell receptor beta chains sequenced from one sample in a study of neurological immune-mediated disorders. MiXCR, run by TCRdb on the 5' RACE reads, gives a single entry per CDR3 protein. The sample has roughly 70,000 distinct CDR3 sequences; about 4.2% are singletons. The sample consisted of PBMCs. The receptor set was obtained from a man younger than 40 with multiple sclerosis.

This clonotype was seen repeatedly, ten times or more. The chain recombines TRBV2 with TRBJ2-7, with TRBD1 identical over 8 bases. Germline V gene lookup returns CDR1 SNHLY and CDR2 FYNNEI. The CDR3 extends over 15 amino acids. Unmatched junction bases numbered 7, after V lost 3 bases and J lost 3 bases. CDR3 region: CASSEAAGGIYEQYF. CDR3 DNA sequence: TGTGCCAGCAGTGAGGCGGCAGGGGGCATCTACGAGCAGTACTTC.

Ten or more counts support this clonotype. At one end the junction does not follow the germline gene, possibly because of a read error. This chain uses TRBV7-9 with TRBJ2-1, with TRBD2 matching 11 bases. The CDR3 totals 12 residues. Germline CDR1 and CDR2: SEHNR and FQNEAQ (reference sequence). The CDR3 reads CASSPRLAGRSF. The CDR3 DNA sequence: TGTGCCAGCAGCCCCCGACTAGCGGGGCGGTCCTTC.

This clonotype was counted many times. V usage is TRBV20-1 and J usage is TRBJ1-2, with D possibly being TRBD1 (5 bases). This CDR3 spans 14 amino acids. The V end lost 2 bases, the J end lost 3 bases, and 13 bases lay between the germline ends. Per germline, CDR1 DFQATT and CDR2 SNEGSKA (reference sequence). The CDR3 nucleotides are TGCAGTGCTAGACTCTCCGGGACCCACTATGGCTACACCTTC. Encoded protein: CSARLSGTHYGYTF.

This clonotype was counted ten times or more. The V gene is TRBV7-9, the J gene TRBJ2-3; the match to TRBD2 covers 16 bases. This CDR3 comprises 20 residues. Per germline, CDR1 SEHNR and CDR2 FQNEAQ (reference sequence). The ends lost 4 bases at V and 4 bases at J; junction bases unmatched: 14. CDR3 residues: CASSYDGTSGGAVRADTQYF. The CDR3 DNA is TGTGCCAGCAGCTACGATGGGACTAGCGGGGGGGCGGTGAGGGCAGATACGCAGTATTTT. Combining the CDR3 with reference TRBV7-9 and TRBJ2-3 gives the whole variable domain DTGVSQNPRHKITKRGQNVTFRCDPISEHNRLYWYRQTLGQGPEFLTYFQNEAQLEKSRLLSDRFSAERPKGSFSTLEIQRTEQGDSAMYLCASSYDGTSGGAVRADTQYFGPGTRLTVL.

This clonotype was counted many times. The chain carries TRBV20-1 and TRBJ2-1; TRBD1 is a possible D gene (5 bases). Germline CDR1 and CDR2: DFQATT and SNEGSKA (reference sequence). The CDR3 has 13 amino acids. The ends were cut back, 3 bases at V and 9 bases at J, with 15 bases in the middle. The CDR3 DNA follows: TGCAGTGCTAGCCCTTCAGGGATTGGTGAGCAGTTCTTC. It specifies CSASPSGIGEQFF.

This clonotype was counted many times. The chain's CDR3 is CASSEYGTDLAQYF. DNA for the CDR3: TGCGCCAGCAGTGAATACGGGACCGACCTTGCGCAGTATTTT. The chain recombines TRBV10-2 with TRBJ2-3; possibly TRBD1 or TRBD2 for D (5 bases each). V shed 3 bases and J shed 10 bases, with 17 bases lying between them. The CDR3 is made up of 14 amino acids. CDR1 is WSHSY, CDR2 SAAADI, per germline.

This clonotype was recorded at least ten times. The rearrangement joins TRBV5-1 to TRBJ1-2; 7 bases agree with TRBD1. Germline CDR1 and CDR2: SGHRS and YFSETQ. The junction had 5 bases not matched to a gene; V was cut back by 4 bases and J by 5 bases. The CDR3 totals 13 residues. The CDR3 spells CASSPGTAYGYTF. CDR3 in DNA: TGCGCCAGCAGCCCCGGGACAGCGTATGGCTACACCTTC. The full variable domain, its missing parts supplied by reference TRBV5-1 and TRBJ1-2, is KAGVTQTPRYLIKTRGQQVTLSCSPISGHRSVSWYQQTPGQGLQFLFEYFSETQRNKGNFPGRFSGRQFSNSRSEMNVSTLELGDSALYLCASSPGTAYGYTFGSGTRLTVV.

A remark on this clonotype: A junction end diverges from the germline sequence, so it may reflect a read error. This rearrangement joins TRBV7-2 to TRBJ2-2; D tentatively reads TRBD1 or TRBD2 (5 bases each). This CDR3 spans 15 amino acids. CDR1 and CDR2 (germline): SGHTA, FQGNSA. This CDR3 reads CVSSLLGTVTGELFF. CDR3 sequence (DNA): TGTGTCAGCAGCTTATTGGGGACGGTCACCGGGGAGCTGTTTTTT.

This clonotype occurred many times. The J gene is TRBJ1-2, the V gene TRBV5-1; D remains ambiguous. This CDR3 region has 14 residues. CDR1 and CDR2 from the germline V gene are SGHRS and YFSETQ. The germline V and J ends were trimmed by 1 base and 2 bases, with 9 bases remaining between them. CDR3 protein: CASSLTTRNYGYTF. The CDR3 DNA sequence: TGCGCCAGCAGCTTGACGACAAGGAACTATGGCTACACCTTC.

This clonotype was detected many times. The rearrangement joins TRBV10-3 to TRBJ2-1; 9 nucleotides line up with TRBD1. The J segment lost 9 bases and the V segment lost 9 bases, leaving 9 bases of the junction unmatched. Germline lookup yields CDR1 ENHRY and CDR2 SYGVKD. The CDR3 contains 13 residues. The CDR3 loop reads CAMTGTGSREQFF. CDR3 coding DNA: TGTGCCATGACCGGGACAGGGTCCCGTGAGCAGTTCTTC.